A single sample gave rise to the 20 T cell receptor beta chains below, sequenced in a study of blood T cells in healthy people across ages. It was with a sample-barcoded 5' primer and a J-beta primer mix that a second PCR of about 6 to 11 cycles was run. MiXCR, applied by TCRdb to the 5' RACE reads, yields one record per CDR3 protein. The sample has roughly 2 million distinct CDR3 sequences, roughly 50% seen once; the top ten hold approximately 2%. The sequenced material came from blood. The receptor set was obtained from a middle-aged woman in good health.

CDR3 coding DNA: TGCGCCAGCAGCTTGGCCAATTTTGGCGGGGGGGATCGCAATGAGCAGTTCTTC. This sequence encodes CASSLANFGGGDRNEQFF. The chain carries TRBV5-1 and TRBJ2-1; 9 nucleotides align to TRBD2. The germline V gene encodes CDR1 SGHRS and CDR2 YFSETQ. Unmatched junction bases numbered 13, after V lost 0 bases and J lost 6 bases. The CDR3 is 18 residues long.

This clonotype was seen more than once but under ten times. CDR3 region: CATQDKGTGDTQYF. DNA for the CDR3: TGTGCCACCCAGGACAAGGGGACGGGAGATACGCAGTATTTT. The gene calls are TRBV15 and TRBJ2-3; TRBD1 or TRBD2 may be the D gene (5 bases each). V was clipped by 8 bases and J by 5 bases, with 17 bases between them. CDR1 LNHNV and CDR2 YYDKDF come from the germline V gene (reference sequence). The CDR3 loop spans 14 amino acids. Looking up the rest from reference TRBV15 and TRBJ2-3 gives the full variable domain: DAMVIQNPRYQVTQFGKPVTLSCSQTLNHNVMYWYQQKSSQAPKLLFHYYDKDFNNEADTPDNFQSRRPNTSFCFLDIRSPGLGDTAMYLCATQDKGTGDTQYFGPGTRLTVL.

The gene calls are TRBV7-2 and TRBJ2-3, with a tentative D call TRBD2 (7 bases). With 1 base removed from V and 6 bases from J, the gap between germline ends came to 14 bases. CDR3 length equals 15 residues. The germline V gene has CDR1 SGHTA and CDR2 FQGNSA. The CDR3 spells CASSLGGGRRDTQYF. The CDR3 DNA follows: TGTGCCAGCAGCTTAGGCGGGGGCCGTAGGGATACGCAGTATTTT.

The V call is TRBV19, the J call TRBJ2-5, with a possible D match to TRBD2 (5 bases). Germline assignment: CDR1 LNHDA and CDR2 SQIVND (reference sequence). Trimming stripped 10 bases from V and 5 bases from J, with 20 bases between. The CDR3 sequence is 14 residues long. CDR3 amino acids: CATRTGTPEETQYF. The CDR3 nucleotides read TGTGCCACCCGGACTGGAACACCCGAGGAGACCCAGTACTTC. Full variable domain (missing parts from reference TRBV19 and TRBJ2-5): DGGITQSPKYLFRKEGQNVTLSCEQNLNHDAMYWYRQDPGQGLRLIYYSQIVNDFQKGDIAEGYSVSREKKESFPLTVTSAQKNPTAFYLCATRTGTPEETQYFGPGTRLLVL.

There are a few counts of this clonotype. A read error may produce the germline difference seen at one junction end. The rearrangement joins TRBV7-2 to TRBJ1-2, with D perhaps TRBD1 (5 bases). The CDR3 totals 16 residues. CDR1 is SGHTA and CDR2 is FQGNSA in the germline V gene. The CDR3 here is CASSLGGGGILYGYTF. The CDR3 DNA follows: TGTGCCAGCAGCTTAGGGGGCGGGGGGATTCTCTATGGCTACACCTTT.

This rearrangement joins TRBV25-1 to TRBJ2-3, with D maybe TRBD2 (6 bases). CDR1 and CDR2 (germline): MGHDK, SYGVNS. This CDR3 is built from 15 residues. V shed 8 bases and J shed 2 bases, with 17 bases lying between them. The CDR3 protein is CASDAGLSFTDTQYF. CDR3 DNA sequence: TGTGCCAGCGACGCGGGACTCTCATTCACAGATACGCAGTATTTT.

This clonotype was seen more than once but under ten times. The chain employs TRBV10-3 and TRBJ2-3, with D possibly matching TRBD2 (5 bases). The length of the CDR3 is 12 residues. Trimming cost V 2 bases and J 11 bases, with 11 bases left between them. CDR1 and CDR2 from the germline V gene are ENHRY and SYGVKD. CDR3 protein: CAISEPDYQQYF. CDR3 coding DNA: TGTGCCATCAGTGAGCCCGACTACCAGCAGTATTTT.

This clonotype came up many times. The rearrangement joins TRBV20-1 to TRBJ2-7; D not resolved. Germline CDR1 and CDR2: DFQATT and SNEGSKA (reference sequence). The V end was cut by 1 base, the J end by 5 bases, with 12 bases between. The CDR3 loop spans 13 amino acids. The CDR3 nucleotides are TGCAGTGCTAGAGGGCTGCTAGACCACGAGCAGTACTTC. As protein: CSARGLLDHEQYF.

This clonotype has a single count. The chain employs TRBV6-5 and TRBJ1-2, with D possibly being TRBD1 (6 bases). This CDR3 is 15 amino acids long. Trimming stripped 6 bases from V and 7 bases from J, with 21 bases between. The germline gives CDR1 MNHEY, CDR2 SVGAGI. The CDR3: CASRLIGTPSGGYTF. In nucleotides, the CDR3 is TGTGCCAGCAGATTAATCGGGACACCCTCCGGTGGCTACACCTTC.

The rearrangement links TRBV5-1 to TRBJ2-7; 8 nucleotides agree with TRBD1. Per the germline V gene, CDR1 is SGHRS and CDR2 is YFSETQ. With 0 bases clipped from V and 7 bases from J, the junction kept 12 bases outside the gene matches. The CDR3 is 16 residues long. CDR3 loop: CASSLAGQGAYNEQYF. CDR3 nucleotide sequence: TGCGCCAGCAGCTTGGCCGGGCAGGGGGCGTACAATGAGCAGTACTTC.

The chain links TRBV5-6 to TRBJ1-1; D is unclear. CDR1 is SGHDT, CDR2 YYEEEE, per germline. V was trimmed by 3 bases and J by 3 bases, leaving 15 bases between them. The CDR3 is 15 residues long. The CDR3 spells CASSYPTGSYTEAFF. For the CDR3, the DNA is TGTGCCAGCAGCTACCCGACGGGTTCATACACTGAAGCTTTCTTT. Combining the CDR3 with reference TRBV5-6 and TRBJ1-1 gives the whole variable domain DAGVTQSPTHLIKTRGQQVTLRCSPKSGHDTVSWYQQALGQGPQFIFQYYEEEERQRGNFPDRFSGHQFPNYSSELNVNALLLGDSALYLCASSYPTGSYTEAFFGQGTRLTVV.

The J gene is TRBJ2-1, the V gene TRBV7-9; TRBD2 aligns across 8 bases. CDR3 size: 13 residues. V lost 5 bases and J lost 8; bases outside the gene matches: 5. The V gene's germline CDR1 is SEHNR and CDR2 FQNEAQ (reference sequence). The CDR3 sequence: CASSTGLVDEQFF. The CDR3 DNA is TGTGCCAGCAGCACGGGACTAGTTGATGAGCAGTTCTTC.

This clonotype came up a few times. The V gene is TRBV7-9, the J gene TRBJ2-3, with no clear D. Trimming shortened V by 6 bases and J by 2 bases, and 24 bases separated the two germline ends. Germline V lookup: CDR1 SEHNR, CDR2 FQNEAQ (reference sequence). The CDR3 sequence is 18 residues long. The CDR3 is CASSSALVGGPSTDTQYF. The CDR3 DNA reads TGTGCCAGCAGTTCAGCCCTCGTCGGCGGACCTTCCACAGATACGCAGTATTTT. Combining the CDR3 with reference TRBV7-9 and TRBJ2-3 gives the whole variable domain DTGVSQNPRHKITKRGQNVTFRCDPISEHNRLYWYRQTLGQGPEFLTYFQNEAQLEKSRLLSDRFSAERPKGSFSTLEIQRTEQGDSAMYLCASSSALVGGPSTDTQYFGPGTRLTVL.

The chain joins TRBV6-2 or TRBV6-3 to TRBJ2-6, with unresolved D. V was pared by 1 base and J by 0 bases, with 10 bases between. Germline values: CDR1 MNHEY, CDR2 SVGEGT. The CDR3 has 17 residues. CDR3 DNA sequence: TGTGCCAGCAGTTACTATCGATCGACCTCTGGGGCCAACGTCCTGACTTTC. As protein: CASSYYRSTSGANVLTF.

The chain combines TRBV7-2 with TRBJ2-5, with D perhaps assigned TRBD1 or TRBD2 (5 bases each). The CDR3 spans 16 residues. The germline V and J ends were trimmed by 5 bases and 7 bases, with 23 bases remaining between them. Germline V lookup: CDR1 SGHTA, CDR2 FQGNSA. The CDR3 region is CASSIGSRVGTGTQYF. In nucleotides, the CDR3 is TGTGCCAGCAGCATAGGTTCCAGGGTAGGGACCGGGACCCAGTACTTC.

The chain is built from TRBV6-5 and TRBJ1-4; tentative D call: TRBD1 (6 bases). This CDR3 region has 16 residues. CDR1 and CDR2 (germline): MNHEY, SVGAGI. V lost 7 bases, J lost 2 bases, and 17 bases lay in between. This chain's CDR3 is CASKRAGEATNEKLFF. CDR3 nucleotide sequence: TGTGCCAGCAAAAGGGCAGGGGAGGCGACTAATGAAAAACTGTTTTTT.

The gene calls are TRBV4-3 and TRBJ2-7, with D maybe TRBD2 (5 bases). CDR1 and CDR2 from the germline V gene are LGHNA and YSLEER. V lost 0 bases and J lost 2, with 11 bases in between. This CDR3 region has 15 residues. The CDR3 DNA is TGCGCCAGCAGCCAAGATCTGGCGGAGGCCTACGAGCAGTACTTC. Protein sequence: CASSQDLAEAYEQYF.

The chain joins TRBV15 to TRBJ2-1; TRBD1 or TRBD2 may be the D gene (6 bases each). Germline CDR1 LNHNV, CDR2 YYDKDF (reference sequence). V dropped 6 bases and J dropped 9 bases, with 12 bases sitting between them. The CDR3 has 12 residues. DNA for the CDR3: TGTGCCACCAGGAAAGGGGGGAGTGAGCAGTTCTTC. It translates to CATRKGGSEQFF.

The gene calls are TRBV24-1 and TRBJ2-6, with 8 bases aligning to TRBD1. Germline V lookup: CDR1 KGHDR, CDR2 SFDVKD. This CDR3 contains 18 residues. V lost 4 bases and J lost 2; bases outside the gene matches: 9. CDR3 region: CATSDPILDRAGANVLTF. The CDR3 DNA reads as TGTGCCACCAGTGACCCAATTCTGGACAGGGCTGGGGCCAACGTCCTGACTTTC.

The rearrangement links TRBV20-1 to TRBJ2-5, with 9 bases matching TRBD2. V trimming: 5 bases; J trimming: 4 bases; junction bases outside the gene matches: 8. Germline V gene sequence: CDR1 DFQATT, CDR2 SNEGSKA (reference sequence). There are 14 residues in the CDR3. CDR3 nucleotides: TGCAGTGCTGAACCGGCGGGAGGGGTAGAGACCCAGTACTTC. Translation: CSAEPAGGVETQYF.